These T cell receptor beta chains were read from a single sample in a study of regulatory T cells in long-lasting Graves disease. A single record per CDR3 protein comes from TCRdb applying MiXCR to the multiplex PCR reads. Altogether about 420,000 distinct CDR3 sequences are present, roughly 15% being singletons, with the ten largest covering about 23%. Separately, the same data were catalogued under a study of T cells in Graves' hyperthyroidism and ophthalmopathy.

The material sequenced was peripheral blood mononuclear cells (PBMCs), taken at new diagnosis, from a patient treated with antithyroid drugs. The receptors stem from a woman younger than 35 with Graves disease. Both conserved end residues are part of each CDR3. D genes are given only for firm matches. Clone size is not always given. Where it is, it says once, few, many or a class for expanded clones.

d_call j_call clone_size v_call cdr3_aa cdr3_nt
TRBD1 TRBJ2-1 - TRBV15 CATSRGQGAGNEQFF TGTGCCACCAGCAGAGGACAGGGGGCGGGCAATGAGCAGTTCTTC
- TRBJ1-1 many TRBV28 CASRVGTEAFF TGTGCCAGCAGGGTGGGGACTGAAGCTTTCTTT
- TRBJ2-7 many TRBV7-2 CASSLAGGISYEQYF TGTGCCAGCAGCTTAGCGGGCGGGATCTCCTACGAGCAGTACTTC
TRBD1 TRBJ2-7 many TRBV7-2 CASTRGTGIYEQYF TGTGCCAGCACCCGGGGGACAGGGATCTACGAGCAGTACTTC
TRBD2 TRBJ2-2 many TRBV7-3 CASSLIAGTRGGELFF TGTGCCAGCAGCCTAATAGCGGGAACGAGAGGCGGGGAGCTGTTTTTT
- TRBJ1-5 - TRBV6-2/TRBV6-3 CASSRAGNQPQHF TGTGCCAGCAGTAGGGCAGGCAATCAGCCCCAGCATTTT
- TRBJ2-1 - TRBV7-3 CASSLGSERDEQFF TGTGCCAGCAGCTTAGGGTCGGAGCGGGATGAGCAGTTCTTC
- TRBJ1-5 few TRBV6-5 CASSYRFTPQHF TGTGCCAGCAGTTATAGGTTTACCCCCCAGCATTTT
TRBD2 TRBJ2-1 - TRBV4-3 CASSQGGGLAGPWAKQFF TGCGCCAGCAGCCAAGGAGGGGGACTAGCGGGCCCCTGGGCGAAGCAGTTCTTC
- TRBJ2-7 - TRBV10-3 CAISDREAYEQYF TGTGCCATCAGTGACAGGGAGGCCTACGAGCAGTACTTC
- TRBJ2-1 many TRBV29-1 CSVEDPGLNKFF TGCAGCGTTGAAGATCCAGGACTGAACAAGTTCTTC
TRBD2 TRBJ2-5 many TRBV20-1 CSGFSTSGVFQETQYF TGCAGTGGATTTTCGACTAGCGGAGTTTTTCAAGAGACCCAGTACTTC
TRBD2 TRBJ2-2 many TRBV10-3 CAINSDREVTGELFF TGTGCCATCAACAGCGATCGGGAGGTCACCGGGGAGCTGTTTTTT
TRBD2 TRBJ2-1 many TRBV12-3/TRBV12-4 CASTTTSGRYNEQFF TGTGCCAGCACAACGACTAGCGGGAGGTACAATGAGCAGTTCTTC
TRBD2 TRBJ2-3 many TRBV28 CASSPTSGRADTQYF TGTGCCAGCAGCCCGACTAGCGGGAGGGCAGATACGCAGTATTTT
TRBD2 TRBJ2-2 - TRBV20-1 CSATLAGMNTGELFF TGCAGTGCCACCTTAGCGGGGATGAACACCGGGGAGCTGTTTTTT
TRBD2 TRBJ2-7 many TRBV28 CASSFSLAGAYEQYF TGTGCCAGCAGTTTTAGCCTAGCGGGAGCCTACGAGCAGTACTTC
- TRBJ1-3 - TRBV13 CASSLEAGYSGNTIYF TGTGCCAGCAGCTTAGAGGCAGGGTACTCTGGAAACACCATATATTTT
TRBD2 TRBJ2-2 - TRBV15 CATSRDYSGTNTGELFF TGTGCCACCAGCAGAGATTATAGCGGGACGAACACCGGGGAGCTGTTTTTT
- TRBJ1-1 many TRBV27 CASSLFRVSEAFF TGTGCCAGCAGTTTATTCCGAGTTAGTGAAGCTTTCTTT
TRBD1 TRBJ2-5 many TRBV18 CASSPGQEETQYF TGTGCCAGCTCACCCGGACAGGAAGAGACCCAGTACTTC
- TRBJ2-1 many TRBV11-2 CASSLRVWDKDNEQFF TGTGCCAGCAGCTTAAGAGTCTGGGATAAGGACAATGAGCAGTTCTTC
TRBD2 TRBJ2-3 many TRBV18 CASSPFTSAPTDTQYF TGTGCCAGCTCACCATTCACTAGCGCCCCCACAGATACGCAGTATTTT
TRBD1 TRBJ2-7 - TRBV7-9 CASSFSAGTGSSYEQYF TGTGCCAGCAGCTTCTCCGCCGGGACAGGGAGCTCCTACGAGCAGTACTTC
- TRBJ2-7 - TRBV4-1 CASSPMFREIYEQYF TGCGCCAGCAGCCCTATGTTTCGGGAGATCTACGAGCAGTACTTC
- TRBJ2-5 many TRBV12-3/TRBV12-4 CASSFYRELGETQYF TGTGCCAGCAGTTTCTACAGGGAGTTAGGAGAGACCCAGTACTTC
- TRBJ2-2 many TRBV20-1 CSARVPGTQNTGELFF TGCAGTGCTAGAGTTCCCGGGACACAGAACACCGGGGAGCTGTTTTTT
- TRBJ2-6 few TRBV7-9 CASSRFISGANVLTF TGTGCCAGCAGCCGCTTTATCTCTGGGGCCAACGTCCTGACTTTC
TRBD2 TRBJ2-3 many TRBV6-1 CASDPSGSGSLSTDTQYF TGTGCCAGCGACCCCTCGGGGAGCGGGAGCCTAAGCACAGATACGCAGTATTTT
- TRBJ1-2 many TRBV20-1 CSAKRGGANGYTF TGCAGTGCCAAGAGGGGGGGGGCCAATGGCTACACCTTC
TRBD2 TRBJ2-5 many TRBV28 CATTSGSPQETQYF TGTGCAACGACTAGCGGGAGCCCCCAAGAGACCCAGTACTTC
- TRBJ1-5 many TRBV28 CASSFWAKYSNQPQHF TGTGCCAGCAGTTTCTGGGCGAAATATAGCAATCAGCCCCAGCATTTT
- TRBJ2-5 many TRBV28 CASSLPSLGEETQYF TGTGCCAGCAGCCTCCCGTCCTTAGGGGAAGAGACCCAGTACTTC
- TRBJ2-5 - TRBV4-1 CASSQEGRRGWETQYF TGCGCCAGCAGCCAAGAAGGGCGGAGGGGGTGGGAGACCCAGTACTTC
- TRBJ1-5 few TRBV2 CASSGQGSIQPQHF TGTGCCAGCAGTGGGCAGGGGAGCATTCAGCCCCAGCATTTT
- TRBJ2-1 few TRBV24-1 CATSDPFLGSFNEQFF TGTGCCACCAGTGACCCCTTTTTGGGGAGTTTTAATGAGCAGTTCTTC